This T cell receptor (beta chain) was sequenced in a study of brain T cells in children with intractable seizures. V was clipped by 0 bases and J by 2 bases, with 10 bases between them. The CDR3 is 15 amino acids. Per the germline V gene, CDR1 is MNHEY and CDR2 is SVGAGI. The table came from immunoSEQ multiplex PCR; TCRdb's copy has only in-frame clones and leaves some out. The sample consists of approximately 330,000 clones, about 93% of them appearing once. Described time point: blood from clinic visit 5 months post-surgery; TSC patient then seizure free. This chain uses TRBV6-5 with TRBJ1-2; a possible D gene is TRBD1 (6 bases). This sequence was found in a boy in the first two years of life with tuberous sclerosis and intractable seizures. Sequences were derived from peripheral blood, sampled roughly 5 months after surgery. CDR3 nucleotide sequence: TGTGCCAGCAGTTACTCAACAGGGAGGAACTATGGCTACACCTTC. Translated, it gives CASSYSTGRNYGYTF.